This T cell receptor beta chain is drawn from a study of T cells in Graves' hyperthyroidism and ophthalmopathy. The source material, RNA transcripts, was used to amplify TCR beta CDR3 regions. The HTBI primer set was used in a first-round RT-PCR of the TCR CDR3. Via MiXCR, TCRdb re-called the multiplex PCR reads, giving one row per CDR3 protein. The table lists 480,000 or so distinct CDR3 sequences, 40% to 55% of them singletons. The ends were cut back, 0 bases at V and 3 bases at J, with 6 bases in the middle. Germline CDR1 LGHNA, CDR2 YNFKEQ. The CDR3 runs 13 residues. This clonotype was seen at least ten times.

The clonotype originates from an adult woman with Graves' disease, either hyperthyroidism or ophthalmopathy (not recorded which). The sample taken for sequencing was peripheral blood or thyroid tissue (not recorded which). V gene TRBV4-2 combines with J gene TRBJ2-7, with unresolved D. The CDR3 sequence: CASSQDGNYEQYF. The CDR3 nucleotides read TGTGCCAGCAGCCAAGACGGAAACTACGAGCAGTACTTC.